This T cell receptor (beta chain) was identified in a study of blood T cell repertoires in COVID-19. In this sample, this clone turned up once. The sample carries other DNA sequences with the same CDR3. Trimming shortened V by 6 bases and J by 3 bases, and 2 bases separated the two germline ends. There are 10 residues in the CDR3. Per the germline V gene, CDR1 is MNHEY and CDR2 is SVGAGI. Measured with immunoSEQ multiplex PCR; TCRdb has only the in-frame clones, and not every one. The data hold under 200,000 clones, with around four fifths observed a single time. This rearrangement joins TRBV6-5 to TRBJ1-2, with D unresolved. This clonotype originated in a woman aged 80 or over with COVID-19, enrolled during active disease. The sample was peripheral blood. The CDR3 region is CASSDYGYTF. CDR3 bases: TGTGCCAGCAGCGACTATGGCTACACCTTC.